This TCR beta chain originates from a study of T-cell reconstitution after alpha-beta-depleted transplantation in children. Unique molecular identifiers were incorporated during preparation of the TCRbeta library. TCRdb re-called the PCR reads through MiXCR, storing one row per CDR3 protein. The data contain hundreds of thousands of distinct CDR3 sequences, around 20% of them singletons. V was cut by 4 bases and J by 4 bases, with 23 bases left in between. The germline CDR1 and CDR2 sequences are SQVTM and ANQGSEA. This CDR3 has 17 residues. Sequences were derived from PBMCs from the stem cell graft donor, sampled from the stem cell graft. The chain carries TRBV29-1 and TRBJ2-1, with D possibly TRBD1 on 5 matching bases. The clonotype comes from a human donor who donated a stem cell graft to a child with acute lymphoblastic leukemia. The CDR3 loop reads CSVVWKYTRVSYNEQFF. The CDR3 DNA sequence: TGCAGCGTTGTTTGGAAGTACACCAGGGTCTCTTACAATGAGCAGTTCTTC.